The clone carrying this T cell receptor beta chain was observed a handful of times. The CDR3 runs 14 residues. V trimming: 10 bases; J trimming: 1 base; junction bases outside the gene matches: 9. Germline CDR1 reads LNHDA; CDR2 reads SQIVND (reference sequence). Profiling relied on immunoSEQ multiplex PCR, and the TCRdb table lists in-frame clones only, not all of them. The sample contains 200,000 to 300,000 clones, about 91% of which appear only once. These data belong to a study of blood T cell repertoires in COVID-19. Study-level background: T cells, B-cell-depleted T cells, or PBMCs supplied cDNA or gDNA.

The receptor's source is a woman in her forties with acute COVID-19. The rearrangement links TRBV19 to TRBJ1-2; 7 positions match TRBD1. The sequenced sample consisted of PBMCs or T cells enriched from blood (not recorded which). The CDR3 spells CATTRQGLNYGYTF. CDR3 DNA sequence: TGTGCCACCACCAGACAGGGTCTTAACTATGGCTACACCTTC.